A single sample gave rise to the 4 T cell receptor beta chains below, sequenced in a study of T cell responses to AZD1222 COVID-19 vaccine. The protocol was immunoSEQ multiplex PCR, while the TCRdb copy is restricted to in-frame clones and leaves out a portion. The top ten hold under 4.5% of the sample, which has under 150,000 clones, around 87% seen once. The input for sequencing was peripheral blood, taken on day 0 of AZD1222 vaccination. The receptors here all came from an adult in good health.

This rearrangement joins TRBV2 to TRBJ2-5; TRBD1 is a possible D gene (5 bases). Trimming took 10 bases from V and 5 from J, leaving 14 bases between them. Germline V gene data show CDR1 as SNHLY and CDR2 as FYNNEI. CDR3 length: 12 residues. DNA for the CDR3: TGTGCCACACAGGTCGCCGGGGAGACCCAGTACTTC. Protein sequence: CATQVAGETQYF. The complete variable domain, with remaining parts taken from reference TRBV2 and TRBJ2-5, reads EPEVTQTPSHQVTQMGQEVILRCVPISNHLYFYWYRQILGQKVEFLVSFYNNEISEKSEIFDDQFSVERPDGSNFTLKIRSTKLEDSAMYFCATQVAGETQYFGPGTRLLVL.

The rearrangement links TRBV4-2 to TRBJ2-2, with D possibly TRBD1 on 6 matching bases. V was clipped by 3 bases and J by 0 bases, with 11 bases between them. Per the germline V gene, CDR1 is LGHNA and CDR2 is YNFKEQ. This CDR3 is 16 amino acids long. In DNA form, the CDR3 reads TGTGCCAGCAGCCAGAAACAGGGACCGAACACCGGGGAGCTGTTTTTT. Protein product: CASSQKQGPNTGELFF.

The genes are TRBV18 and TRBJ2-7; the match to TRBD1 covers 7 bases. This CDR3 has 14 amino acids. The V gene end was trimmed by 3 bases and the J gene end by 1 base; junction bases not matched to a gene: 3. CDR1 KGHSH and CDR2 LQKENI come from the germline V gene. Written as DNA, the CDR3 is TGTGCCAGCTCACCGACAGGGAGTTCCTACGAGCAGTACTTC. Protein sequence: CASSPTGSSYEQYF.

As DNA, the CDR3 is TGTGCCAGCAGCCCGATTAATGAGCCCCAGCATTTT. Its protein is CASSPINEPQHF. This chain connects TRBV7-9 to TRBJ1-5, with D hard to call. This CDR3 spans 12 amino acids. Trimming took 5 bases from V and 8 from J, leaving 10 bases between them. In germline, CDR1 is SEHNR, CDR2 FQNEAQ (reference sequence). Based on the CDR3 plus reference TRBV7-9 and TRBJ1-5, the full variable domain is DTGVSQNPRHKITKRGQNVTFRCDPISEHNRLYWYRQTLGQGPEFLTYFQNEAQLEKSRLLSDRFSAERPKGSFSTLEIQRTEQGDSAMYLCASSPINEPQHFGDGTRLSIL.